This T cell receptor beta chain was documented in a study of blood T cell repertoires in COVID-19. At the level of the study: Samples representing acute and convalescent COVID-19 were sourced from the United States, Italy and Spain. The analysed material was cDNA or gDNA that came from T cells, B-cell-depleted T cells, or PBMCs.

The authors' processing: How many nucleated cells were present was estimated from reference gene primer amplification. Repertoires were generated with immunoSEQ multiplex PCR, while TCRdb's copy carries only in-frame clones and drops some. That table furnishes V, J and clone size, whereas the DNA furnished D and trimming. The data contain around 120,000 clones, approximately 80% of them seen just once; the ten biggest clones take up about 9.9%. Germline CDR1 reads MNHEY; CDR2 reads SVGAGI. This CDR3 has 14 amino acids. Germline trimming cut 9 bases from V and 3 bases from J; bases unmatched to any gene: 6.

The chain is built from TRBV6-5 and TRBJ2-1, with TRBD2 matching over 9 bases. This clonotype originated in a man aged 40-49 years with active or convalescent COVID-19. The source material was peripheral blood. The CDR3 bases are TGTGCCAGTTTCGAGCGGGGGGTCTACAATGAGCAGTTCTTC. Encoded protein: CASFERGVYNEQFF.